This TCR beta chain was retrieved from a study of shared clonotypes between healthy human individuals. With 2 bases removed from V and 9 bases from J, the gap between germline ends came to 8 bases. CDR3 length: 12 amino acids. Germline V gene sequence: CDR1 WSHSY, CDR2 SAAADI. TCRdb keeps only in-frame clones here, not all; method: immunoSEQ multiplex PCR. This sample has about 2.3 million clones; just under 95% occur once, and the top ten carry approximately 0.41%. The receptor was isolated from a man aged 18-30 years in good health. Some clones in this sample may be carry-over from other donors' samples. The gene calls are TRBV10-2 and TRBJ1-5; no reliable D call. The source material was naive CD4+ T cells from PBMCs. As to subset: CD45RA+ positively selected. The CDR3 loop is CASSEGDGPQHF. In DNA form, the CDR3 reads TGCGCCAGCAGTGAGGGCGACGGGCCCCAGCATTTT.